This is a list of T cell receptor beta chains from one sample in a study of T cell responses to AZD1222 COVID-19 vaccine. Only in-frame clones appear in the TCRdb table, and some are missing; sequencing was by immunoSEQ multiplex PCR. The table lists roughly 120,000 clones, about 88% of them singletons. Sequencing was performed on peripheral blood, taken 28 days after the second AZD1222 dose. Receptors were obtained from an adult who received the AZD1222 COVID-19 vaccine. CDR3s include the opening cysteine and the closing phenylalanine or tryptophan. The order of the fields is V gene, CDR3 length, J gene, CDR3 protein.

TRBV7-3	17	TRBJ2-2	CASSGSTSGVDTGELFF
TRBV7-2	15	TRBJ1-5	CASSSQGGANRPQHF
TRBV19	9	TRBJ2-1	CASNNEQFF
TRBV19	12	TRBJ1-5	CASSGRSQPQHF
TRBV12-3/TRBV12-4	13	TRBJ2-2	CASSTSFTGELFF
TRBV5-1	15	TRBJ1-6	CASRLLGQGNSPLHF
TRBV28	12	TRBJ1-1	CAVWAKNTEAFF
TRBV21-1	17	TRBJ2-7	CATKRAYGTASSYEQYF
TRBV5-4	14	TRBJ1-1	CASRAGAQNTEAFF
TRBV2	13	TRBJ2-3	CASSRGSTDTQYF
TRBV18	15	TRBJ1-4	CASSMDRAGNEKLFF
TRBV27	15	TRBJ2-1	CASSMTSGSYNEQFF
TRBV7-7	15	TRBJ2-1	CASSPLAGGPNEQFF
TRBV7-2	15	TRBJ1-2	CASSYAQGLNYGYTF
TRBV4-3	16	TRBJ2-3	CASSQETGRLTDTQYF
TRBV6-4	14	TRBJ2-2	CASSPDSITGELFF
TRBV2	12	TRBJ2-3	CASSDNTDTQYF
TRBV7-3	15	TRBJ2-7	CASSLRAGGPYEQYF
TRBV21-1	16	TRBJ2-6	CASSKATGSGANVLTF
TRBV6-5	14	TRBJ1-1	CASRALASPIGAFF
TRBV30	14	TRBJ1-4	CAWSRTGAAEKLFF
TRBV28	14	TRBJ2-2	CASSPLIGTGELFF
TRBV6-5	15	TRBJ2-7	CASSRTSGASYEQYF
TRBV14	17	TRBJ1-4	CASSHPTGPRGNEKLFF
TRBV6-5	15	TRBJ2-2	CASSLEGGFTGELFF
TRBV6-5	13	TRBJ1-4	CASRGASSVPLFF
TRBV7-9	15	TRBJ2-3	CASSPGVISTDTQYF
TRBV14	17	TRBJ1-4	CASSRFLTGTGQGKLFF
TRBV27	14	TRBJ1-1	CASSTGSLNTEAFF
TRBV11-2	15	TRBJ1-3	CASSDRRKNGNTIYF
TRBV7-9	12	TRBJ2-2	CASQRGAGELFF
TRBV7-2	16	TRBJ2-3	CASSLGTSGGTDTQYF
TRBV7-2	13	TRBJ2-5	CASTRGGQETQYF
TRBV30	14	TRBJ1-2	CASDGQGRDYGYTF
TRBV15	16	TRBJ2-3	CATSRGERGLTDTQYF
TRBV7-2	15	TRBJ1-6	CASSGGQANNSPLHF
TRBV27	16	TRBJ1-4	CASRPRMGVSTEKLFF